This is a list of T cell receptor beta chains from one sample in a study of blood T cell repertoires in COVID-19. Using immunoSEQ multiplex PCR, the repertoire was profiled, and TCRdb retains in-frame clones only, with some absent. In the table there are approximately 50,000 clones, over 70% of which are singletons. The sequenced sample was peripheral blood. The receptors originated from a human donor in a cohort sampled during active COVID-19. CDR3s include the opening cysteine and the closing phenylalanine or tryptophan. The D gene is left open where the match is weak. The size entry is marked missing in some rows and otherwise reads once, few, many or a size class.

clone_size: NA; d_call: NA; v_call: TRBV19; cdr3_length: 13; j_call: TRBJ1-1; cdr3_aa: CATLLTGNTEAFF; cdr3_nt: TGTGCCACCTTACTAACAGGGAACACTGAAGCTTTCTTT
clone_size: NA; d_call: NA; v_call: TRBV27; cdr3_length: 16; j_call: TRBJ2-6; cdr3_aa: CASSLRPGSGANVLTF; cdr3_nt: TGTGCCAGCAGTTTACGGCCAGGGTCGGGGGCCAACGTCCTGACTTTC
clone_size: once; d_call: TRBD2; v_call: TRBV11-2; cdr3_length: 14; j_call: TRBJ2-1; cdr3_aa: CASSPRLAGDEQFF; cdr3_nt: TGTGCCAGCAGCCCCCGACTAGCGGGAGATGAGCAGTTCTTC
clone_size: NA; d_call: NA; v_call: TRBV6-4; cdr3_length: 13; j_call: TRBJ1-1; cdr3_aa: CASSADMNTEAFF; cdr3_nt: TGTGCCAGCAGTGCCGACATGAACACTGAAGCTTTCTTT
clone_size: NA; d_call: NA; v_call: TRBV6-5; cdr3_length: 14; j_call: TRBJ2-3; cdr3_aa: CASSLDTLTDTQYF; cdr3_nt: TGTGCCAGCAGCTTAGACACTCTCACAGATACGCAGTATTTT
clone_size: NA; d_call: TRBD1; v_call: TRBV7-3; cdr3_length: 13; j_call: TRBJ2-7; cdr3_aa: CASSMNRGYEQYF; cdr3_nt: TGTGCCAGCAGCATGAACAGGGGCTACGAGCAGTACTTC
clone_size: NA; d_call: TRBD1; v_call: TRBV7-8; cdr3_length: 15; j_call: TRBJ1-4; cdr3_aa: CASSHYRGSNEKLFF; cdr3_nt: TGTGCCAGCAGCCATTACAGGGGGTCTAATGAAAAACTGTTTTTT
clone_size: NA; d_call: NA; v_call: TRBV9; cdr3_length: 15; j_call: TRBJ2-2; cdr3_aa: CASSVDGGATGELFF; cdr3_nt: TGTGCCAGCAGCGTGGACGGGGGAGCAACCGGGGAGCTGTTTTTT
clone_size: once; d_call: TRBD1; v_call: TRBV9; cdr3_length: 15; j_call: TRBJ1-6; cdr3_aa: CASSPRQGNNSPLHF; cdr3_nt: TGTGCCAGCAGCCCCCGACAGGGGAATAATTCACCCCTCCACTTT
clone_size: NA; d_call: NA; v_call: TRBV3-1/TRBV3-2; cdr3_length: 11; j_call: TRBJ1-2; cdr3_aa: CASRGAPGYTF; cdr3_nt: TGTGCCAGCAGGGGGGCACCTGGCTACACCTTC
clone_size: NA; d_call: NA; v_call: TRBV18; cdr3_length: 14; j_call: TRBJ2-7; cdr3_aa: CASSSSRGGGEQYF; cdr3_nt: TGTGCCAGCTCATCTTCGCGGGGAGGGGGCGAGCAGTACTTC
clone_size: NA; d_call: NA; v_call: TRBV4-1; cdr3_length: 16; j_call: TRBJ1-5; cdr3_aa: CASSLRLRSGNQPQHF; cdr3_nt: TGCGCCAGCAGCCTCAGGCTAAGGTCGGGCAATCAGCCCCAGCATTTT
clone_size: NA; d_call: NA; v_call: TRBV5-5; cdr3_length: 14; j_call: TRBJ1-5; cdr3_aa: CASSLVTDSGPQHF; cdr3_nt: TGTGCCAGCAGCTTGGTGACGGATTCGGGGCCCCAGCATTTT
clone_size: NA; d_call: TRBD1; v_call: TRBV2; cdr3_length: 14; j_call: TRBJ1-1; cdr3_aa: CASSDLRGKSEAFF; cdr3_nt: TGTGCCAGCAGTGATCTCAGGGGGAAGAGCGAAGCTTTCTTT
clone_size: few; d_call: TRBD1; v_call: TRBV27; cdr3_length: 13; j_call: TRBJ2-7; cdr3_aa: CASKGQGTYEQYF; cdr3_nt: TGTGCCAGCAAAGGACAGGGAACCTACGAGCAGTACTTC
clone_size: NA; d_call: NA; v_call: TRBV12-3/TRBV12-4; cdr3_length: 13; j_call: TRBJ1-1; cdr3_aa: CASSTGGPREAFF; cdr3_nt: TGTGCCAGCAGCACGGGGGGCCCGCGGGAAGCTTTCTTT
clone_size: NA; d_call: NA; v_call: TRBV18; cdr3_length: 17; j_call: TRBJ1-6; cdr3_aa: CASSPVPGGSYNSPLHF; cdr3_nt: TGTGCCAGCTCACCAGTACCCGGGGGATCCTATAATTCACCCCTCCACTTT
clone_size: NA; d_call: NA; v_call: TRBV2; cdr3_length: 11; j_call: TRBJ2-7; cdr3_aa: CASSASYEQYF; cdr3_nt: TGTGCCAGCAGTGCGAGTTACGAGCAGTACTTC
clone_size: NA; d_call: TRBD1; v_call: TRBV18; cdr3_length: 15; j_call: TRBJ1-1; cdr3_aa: CASTERQGFHTEAFF; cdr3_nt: TGTGCCAGCACTGAGAGACAGGGATTTCACACTGAAGCTTTCTTT
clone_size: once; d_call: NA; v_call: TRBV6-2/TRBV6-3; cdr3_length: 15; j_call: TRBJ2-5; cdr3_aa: CASSHSGLPRDTQYF; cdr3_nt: TGTGCCAGCAGCCATAGCGGATTACCAAGAGACACCCAGTACTTC
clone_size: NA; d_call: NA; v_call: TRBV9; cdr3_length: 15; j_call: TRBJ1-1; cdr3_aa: CASSVGGRGTTEAFF; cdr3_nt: TGTGCCAGCAGCGTAGGGGGCCGCGGGACCACTGAAGCTTTCTTT
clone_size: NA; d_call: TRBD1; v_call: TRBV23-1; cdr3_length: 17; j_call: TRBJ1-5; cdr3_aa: CASSPSDRVQADQPQHF; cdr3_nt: TGCGCCAGCAGTCCCTCGGACAGGGTCCAAGCGGATCAGCCCCAGCATTTT
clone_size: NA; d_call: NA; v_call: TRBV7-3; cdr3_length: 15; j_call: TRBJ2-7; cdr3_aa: CASSLSGGNSYEQYF; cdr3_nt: TGTGCCAGCAGCTTGTCAGGGGGGAACTCCTACGAGCAGTACTTC
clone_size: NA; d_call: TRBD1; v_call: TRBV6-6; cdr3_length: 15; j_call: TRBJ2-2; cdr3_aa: CASSYGQADTGELFF; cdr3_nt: TGTGCCAGCAGTTACGGACAGGCAGACACCGGGGAGCTGTTTTTT
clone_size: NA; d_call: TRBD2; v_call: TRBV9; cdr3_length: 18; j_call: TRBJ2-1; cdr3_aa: CASSLRSGTSGGAREQFF; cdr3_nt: TGTGCCAGCAGCCTACGATCCGGGACTAGCGGGGGGGCGCGTGAGCAGTTCTTC
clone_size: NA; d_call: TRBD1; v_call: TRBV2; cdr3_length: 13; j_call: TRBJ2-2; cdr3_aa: CASKRTGPGELFF; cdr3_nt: TGTGCCAGCAAACGGACAGGACCCGGGGAGCTGTTTTTT
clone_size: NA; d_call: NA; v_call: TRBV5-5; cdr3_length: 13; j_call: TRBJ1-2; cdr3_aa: CASSLVWPYGYTF; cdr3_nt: TGTGCCAGCAGCTTGGTCTGGCCCTATGGCTACACCTTC
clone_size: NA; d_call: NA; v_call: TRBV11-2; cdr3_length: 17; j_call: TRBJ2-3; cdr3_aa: CASSLDRGGLSTDTQYF; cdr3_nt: TGTGCCAGCAGCTTAGATCGTGGCGGTCTAAGCACAGATACGCAGTATTTT
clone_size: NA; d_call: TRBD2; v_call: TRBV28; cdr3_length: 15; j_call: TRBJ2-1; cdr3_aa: CASSPGLAGAQAQFF; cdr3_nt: TGTGCCAGCAGTCCAGGACTAGCGGGGGCCCAGGCGCAGTTCTTC
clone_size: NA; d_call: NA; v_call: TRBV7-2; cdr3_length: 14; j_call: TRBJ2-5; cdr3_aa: CASSWGSQGETQYF; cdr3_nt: TGTGCCAGCAGCTGGGGATCCCAGGGGGAGACCCAGTACTTC